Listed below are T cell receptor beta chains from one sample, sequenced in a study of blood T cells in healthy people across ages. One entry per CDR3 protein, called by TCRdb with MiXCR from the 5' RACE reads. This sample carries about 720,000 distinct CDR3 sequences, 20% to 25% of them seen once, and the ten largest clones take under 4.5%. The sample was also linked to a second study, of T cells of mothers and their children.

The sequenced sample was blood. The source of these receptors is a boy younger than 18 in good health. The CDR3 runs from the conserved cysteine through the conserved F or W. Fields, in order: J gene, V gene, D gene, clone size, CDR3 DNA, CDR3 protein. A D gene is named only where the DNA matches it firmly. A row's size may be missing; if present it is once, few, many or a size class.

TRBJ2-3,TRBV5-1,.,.,TGCGCCAGCAGCTCCACTACCAGGGGGGCCAGCACAGATACGCAGTATTTT,CASSSTTRGASTDTQYF
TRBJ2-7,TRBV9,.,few,TGTGCCAGCAGCGTAGTTGAGACAGGACCCTACGAGCAGTACTTC,CASSVVETGPYEQYF
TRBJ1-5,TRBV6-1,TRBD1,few,TGTGCCACCATCAGGACAGGGAACGTCCCTAGCAATCAGCCCCAGCATTTT,CATIRTGNVPSNQPQHF
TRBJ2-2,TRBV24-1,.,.,TGTGCCACCAGTGATACCCGACAGGTTAACACCGGGGAGCTGTTTTTT,CATSDTRQVNTGELFF
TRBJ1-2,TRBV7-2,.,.,TGTGCCAGCAGCTTAGGGGAGGCGAACTATGGCTACACCTTC,CASSLGEANYGYTF
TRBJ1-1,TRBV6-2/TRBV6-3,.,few,TGTGCCAGCAGTGAGACCCAGAGGGCTTTCTTT,CASSETQRAFF
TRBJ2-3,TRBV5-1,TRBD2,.,TGCGCCAGCAGCTGGGGGACTAGCGGTTCGTTTACGGGGGATACGCAGTATTTT,CASSWGTSGSFTGDTQYF
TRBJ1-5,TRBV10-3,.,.,TGTGCCATCAGCCCCCGGGACATCGATAGCAATCAGCCCCAGCATTTT,CAISPRDIDSNQPQHF
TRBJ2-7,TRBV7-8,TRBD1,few,TGTGCCAGCAGCCCCCAGGGGGCGCGGGACGAGCAGTACTTC,CASSPQGARDEQYF
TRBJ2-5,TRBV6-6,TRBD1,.,TGTGCCAGCAGACCCGGGACAGGGGTAGAGACCCAGTACTTC,CASRPGTGVETQYF
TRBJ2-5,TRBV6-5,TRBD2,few,TGTGCCAGCAGCTTACTAGCGGGAGAGGGAGAGACCCAGTACTTC,CASSLLAGEGETQYF
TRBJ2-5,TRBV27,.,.,TGTGCCAGCAGTTTGGTGGGAATGGAGACCCAGTACTTC,CASSLVGMETQYF
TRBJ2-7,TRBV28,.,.,TGTGCCAGCAGAGCAGGGTTCCTGCTTGGCGAGCAGTACTTC,CASRAGFLLGEQYF
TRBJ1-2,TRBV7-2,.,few,TGTGCCAGCAGCTTAGCTCGGGCACAGGGACATGGCTACACCTTC,CASSLARAQGHGYTF
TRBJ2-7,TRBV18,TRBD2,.,TGTGCCAGCTCACCACTTGAAGCGGGAGAGACCGAGCAGTACTTC,CASSPLEAGETEQYF
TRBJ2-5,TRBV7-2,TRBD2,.,TGTGCCAGCAGCTTACGGGTGGTGGGGGGGGAGACCCAGTACTTC,CASSLRVVGGETQYF
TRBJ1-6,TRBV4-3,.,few,TGCGCCAGCAGCCAAGTGTCTGGTTCGCCCCTCCACTTT,CASSQVSGSPLHF
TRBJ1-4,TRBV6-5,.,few,TGTGCCAGCAGTAAGTCTACCTCGAATGAAAAACTGTTTTTT,CASSKSTSNEKLFF
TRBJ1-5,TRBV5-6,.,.,TGTGCCAGCAGCTTGGGCGCCCAGGCCAATCAGCCCCAGCATTTT,CASSLGAQANQPQHF
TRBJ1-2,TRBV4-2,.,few,TGTGCCAGCAGCCTCCATCCGGAACGAAACTATGGCTACACCTTC,CASSLHPERNYGYTF
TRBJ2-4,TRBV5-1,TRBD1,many,TGCGCCAGCAGCATAGACAAGACGACAGGGAACATTCAGTACTTC,CASSIDKTTGNIQYF
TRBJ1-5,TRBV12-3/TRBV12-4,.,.,TGTGCCAGCAGTTTAGCGTTCGTGGGAACAGGCAATCAGCCCCAGCATTTT,CASSLAFVGTGNQPQHF
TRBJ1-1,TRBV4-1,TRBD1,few,TGCGCCAGCAGCCAAGAACCGGACAGGGGGAAGACTGAAGCTTTCTTT,CASSQEPDRGKTEAFF
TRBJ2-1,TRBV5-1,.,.,TGCGCCAGCAGTGGTCAGGGTATTCCCAATGAGCAGTTCTTC,CASSGQGIPNEQFF